This passage covers 12 T cell receptor beta chains from one sample sequenced in a study of blood T cell repertoires in COVID-19. TCRdb keeps only in-frame clones here, not all; method: immunoSEQ multiplex PCR. The table has roughly 65,000 clones, roughly 80% seen once. The sequencing sample was made of peripheral blood. The receptors derive from a human donor in a cohort sampled during active COVID-19.

J is TRBJ2-3 and V is TRBV5-5; no definite D call. The CDR3 length is 16 residues. Germline assignment: CDR1 SGHKS and CDR2 YYEKEE (reference sequence). Deletions cut 4 bases from V and 1 base from J, with 16 bases between. CDR3 protein: CASSAKWASGTDTQYF. CDR3 in DNA: TGTGCCAGCAGCGCTAAGTGGGCCTCAGGCACAGATACGCAGTATTTT.

J is TRBJ2-5 and V is TRBV6-6; no definite D call. Germline assignment: CDR1 MNHNY and CDR2 SVGAGI (reference sequence). V was trimmed by 6 bases and J by 0 bases, leaving 11 bases between them. This CDR3 has 14 residues. The chain's CDR3 is CASRREEYQETQYF. In DNA form, the CDR3 reads TGTGCCAGCAGGAGAGAGGAGTACCAAGAGACCCAGTACTTC.

V and J are TRBV24-1 and TRBJ2-3, with unresolved D. The CDR3 consists of 14 residues. V gave up 2 bases and J gave up 1 base, with 6 bases separating them. Germline V gene data show CDR1 as KGHDR and CDR2 as SFDVKD. The CDR3 nucleotides read TGTGCCACCAGTGATTCGTCCGGCACAGATACGCAGTATTTT. Its translation is CATSDSSGTDTQYF.

In this sample, this clone is large. The chain employs TRBV29-1 and TRBJ1-2, with D perhaps TRBD1 (5 bases). V gave up 5 bases and J gave up 11 bases, with 18 bases separating them. The CDR3 is 12 amino acids. Germline V gene data show CDR1 as SQVTM and CDR2 as ANQGSEA. DNA for the CDR3: TGCAGCGTTTGCGGGACCCAGGAAGGGTACACCTTC. It specifies CSVCGTQEGYTF. The variable domain in full, completed from reference TRBV29-1 and TRBJ1-2, reads SAVISQKPSRDICQRGTSLTIQCQVDSQVTMMFWYRQQPGQSLTLIATANQGSEATYESGFVIDKFPISRPNLTFSTLTVSNMSPEDSSIYLCSVCGTQEGYTFGSGTRLTVV.

The chain carries TRBV7-9 and TRBJ1-1, with D tentatively TRBD1 (5 bases). V shed 8 bases and J shed 3 bases, with 13 bases lying between them. The germline CDR1 and CDR2 sequences are SEHNR and FQNEAQ (reference sequence). The CDR3 has 13 amino acids. The CDR3 DNA sequence: TGTGCCAGCCAGGGCTATCTAGACACTGAAGCTTTCTTT. Translating it yields CASQGYLDTEAFF.

The genes are TRBV4-2 and TRBJ1-1; D ambiguous. The CDR3 has 13 amino acids. The V and J ends lost 0 bases and 2 bases respectively, with 4 bases between them. The germline CDR1 and CDR2 sequences are LGHNA and YNFKEQ. Written as DNA, the CDR3 is TGTGCCAGCAGCCAAGATACAAACACTGAAGCTTTCTTT. This codes for CASSQDTNTEAFF.

This clone was counted once. CDR3 coding DNA: TGTGTCAGAAGCTTAGCCACGGTCAATTTCCCCTACGAGCAGTACTTC. Translating gives CVRSLATVNFPYEQYF. The genes are TRBV7-5 and TRBJ2-7; whether TRBD2, the table's D call, matches the DNA was not checked. TRBV7-5 is a pseudogene locus. This CDR3 spans 16 amino acids.

The V call is TRBV7-2, the J call TRBJ2-7; perhaps TRBD1 as D (5 bases). The V end was cut by 5 bases, the J end by 0 bases, with 14 bases between. The CDR3 runs to 15 residues. The germline V gene encodes CDR1 SGHTA and CDR2 FQGNSA. The CDR3 spells CASSPRQSLSYEQYF. For the CDR3, the DNA is TGTGCCAGCAGCCCCCGACAGTCGCTCTCCTACGAGCAGTACTTC.

V gene TRBV6-2 or TRBV6-3 combines with J gene TRBJ1-4, with 7 bases that match TRBD1. With V trimmed by 5 bases and J by 7 bases, 10 bases remained unmatched. This CDR3 is built from 15 residues. Germline V CDR1 and CDR2: MNHEY, SVGEGT. The CDR3 loop is CASSAQGSNTEKLFF. The CDR3 DNA sequence: TGTGCCAGCAGTGCACAGGGGAGCAATACTGAAAAACTGTTTTTT.

The V and J genes are TRBV5-8 and TRBJ2-1; D might be TRBD1 (6 bases). The CDR3 is made up of 14 amino acids. The germline V gene has CDR1 SGHTS and CDR2 YDEGEE. The V end was cut by 4 bases, the J end by 14 bases, with 22 bases between. The CDR3 DNA is TGTGCCAGCAGCCCTTGGACAGAAAGCTCAGTAAAGTTCTTC. Its translation is CASSPWTESSVKFF. The full variable domain, its missing parts supplied by reference TRBV5-8 and TRBJ2-1, is EAGVTQSPTHLIKTRGQQATLRCSPISGHTSVYWYQQALGLGLQFLLWYDEGEERNRGNFPPRFSGRQFPNYSSELNVNALELEDSALYLCASSPWTESSVKFFGPGTRLTVL.

This sequence joins TRBV7-8 and TRBJ1-4; D is perhaps TRBD1 (6 bases). The CDR3 consists of 20 residues. Trimming pared 1 base from V and 0 bases from J, leaving 21 bases between. Germline V CDR1 and CDR2: SGHVS, FQNEAQ. The CDR3 coding sequence is TGTGCCAGCAGCTTAGAAGGGGTTTGGGACATACATGCAACTAATGAAAAACTGTTTTTT. This translates into CASSLEGVWDIHATNEKLFF.

J is TRBJ2-3 and V is TRBV28; 10 nucleotides match TRBD2. Germline V gene data show CDR1 as MDHEN and CDR2 as SYDVKM. After removal of 4 bases from V and 1 base from J, the junction contained 5 bases not matched to a gene. This CDR3 region has 16 residues. The CDR3 here is CASSSLAGGRTDTQYF. The CDR3 coding sequence is TGTGCCAGCAGTTCCTTAGCGGGGGGACGCACAGATACGCAGTATTTT.